A selection of T cell receptor beta chains follows, all from one sample in a study of blood T cell repertoires in COVID-19. Here immunoSEQ multiplex PCR was the method, and the copy in TCRdb shows in-frame clones only, minus some. The data hold under 400,000 clones, with 85% to 90% observed a single time. Sequencing input: peripheral blood. All receptors come from a woman aged 25 to 39 with COVID-19, enrolled during active disease. The CDR3 runs from the conserved cysteine through the conserved F or W. The D gene is left open where the match is weak. Only part of the rows carry a size: once, few, many, or a class if the clone is expanded.

j_call d_call v_call cdr3_length clone_size cdr3_nt cdr3_aa
TRBJ2-6 - TRBV19 15 once TGTGCCAGTAGTATAGTAGAGTCTGGGGCCAACGTCCTGACTTTC CASSIVESGANVLTF
TRBJ1-4 TRBD1 TRBV2 15 - TGTGCCAGCAGTGAGCAGGGGGCTGGGAATGAAAAACTGTTTTTT CASSEQGAGNEKLFF
TRBJ1-4 - TRBV6-6 15 - TGTGCCAGCAGTCCTGCGGGGAGGGGAAATGAAAAACTGTTTTTT CASSPAGRGNEKLFF
TRBJ1-4 - TRBV3-1/TRBV3-2 15 - TGTGCCAGCAGCCAAGATTACGGGAAGAATGAAAAACTGTTTTTT CASSQDYGKNEKLFF
TRBJ1-2 - TRBV25-1 13 - TGTGCCAGCAGTGCCCAGGGCATCTATGGCTACACCTTC CASSAQGIYGYTF
TRBJ2-7 - TRBV4-1 15 - TGCGCCAGCAGCCAAGATCCGGACTTATCCTACGAGCAGTACTTC CASSQDPDLSYEQYF
TRBJ2-7 TRBD2 TRBV7-9 16 - TGTGCCAGCAGCTTAAGAGTAGCGGGAGGGCCCTACGAGCAGTACTTC CASSLRVAGGPYEQYF
TRBJ2-7 TRBD2 TRBV6-5 12 - TGTGCCAGCAGAACCGGGACTACGGTGCAGTACTTC CASRTGTTVQYF
TRBJ1-2 - TRBV20-1 11 - TGCAGTGCTAAGGGGGAGGGTGGCTACACCTTC CSAKGEGGYTF
TRBJ2-2 - TRBV19 13 - TGTGCCAGTAGTATGACAGTCACCGGGGAGCTGTTTTTT CASSMTVTGELFF
TRBJ1-1 - TRBV5-1 13 - TGCGCCAGCAGCTTGAACATGAACACTGAAGCTTTCTTT CASSLNMNTEAFF
TRBJ1-3 - TRBV7-9 14 - TGTGCCAGCAGCCGAGTCTCATCTGGAAACACCATATATTTT CASSRVSSGNTIYF
TRBJ1-3 - TRBV19 14 - TGTGCCAGTAGTCCACGGACAGACGGAAACACCATATATTTT CASSPRTDGNTIYF
TRBJ2-1 TRBD2 TRBV27 15 - TGTGCCAGCTGCCTAGCGGACCCCTCCTACAATGAGCAGTTCTTC CASCLADPSYNEQFF
TRBJ2-7 - TRBV28 14 - TGTGCCAGCAGATCAGGTATCTGGGGGGACGAGCAGTACTTC CASRSGIWGDEQYF
TRBJ2-3 TRBD2 TRBV5-1 16 - TGCGCCAGCAGCTTGGAGGGACTAGCTTACCTAGATACGCAGTATTTT CASSLEGLAYLDTQYF
TRBJ2-7 TRBD1 TRBV29-1 12 - TGCAGCGGAGGACAGGGGAACAACGAGCAGTACTTC CSGGQGNNEQYF